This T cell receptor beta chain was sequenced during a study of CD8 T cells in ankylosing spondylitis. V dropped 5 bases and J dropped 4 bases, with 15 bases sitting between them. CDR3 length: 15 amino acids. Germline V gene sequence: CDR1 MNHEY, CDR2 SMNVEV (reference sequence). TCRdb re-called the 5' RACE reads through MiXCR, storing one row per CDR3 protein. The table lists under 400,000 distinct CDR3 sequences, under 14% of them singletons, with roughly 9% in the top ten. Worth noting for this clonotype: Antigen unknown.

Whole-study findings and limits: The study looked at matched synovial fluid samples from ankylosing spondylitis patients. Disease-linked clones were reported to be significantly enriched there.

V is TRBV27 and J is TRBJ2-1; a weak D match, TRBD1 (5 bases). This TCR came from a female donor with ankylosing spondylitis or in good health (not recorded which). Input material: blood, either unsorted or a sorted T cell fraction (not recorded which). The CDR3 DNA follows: TGTGCCAGCAGTCCGCAGGGTGGCGGTTACAATGAGCAGTTCTTC. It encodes CASSPQGGGYNEQFF.